The entry below describes one T cell receptor (beta chain). Living in about 25 US areas, the participants were between roughly 18 and 90 years of age. The entry originates in a study of blood T cell repertoires in COVID-19. The CDR3 spans 13 residues. Deletions cut 7 bases from V and 0 bases from J, with 7 bases between. Assay: immunoSEQ multiplex PCR; the TCRdb copy retains only in-frame clones and omits some. The sample lists roughly 230,000 clones, 85% to 90% occurring once. This chain joins TRBV12-3 or TRBV12-4 and TRBJ1-5; D remains unclear. What was sequenced was PBMCs or T cells enriched from blood (not recorded which). The receptor was derived from a woman in her thirties with acute COVID-19. CDR3 protein: CASNRNSNQPQHF. CDR3 DNA: TGTGCCAGCAATAGAAATAGCAATCAGCCCCAGCATTTT.